The source of this TCR beta chain is a study of T-cell reconstitution after alpha-beta-depleted transplantation in children (dated by TCRdb to the mid-2010s). About the full investigation: T-cell immune reconstitution after TCRalphabeta/CD19-depleted allogeneic hematopoietic cell transplantation in children was quantitatively tracked in the study by means of TCR repertoire profiling. What the research found in general, with its limitations: Over the following months the frequencies of hyperexpanded clones went down, and after one year T-cell counts and TCRbeta diversity were mostly credited to newly produced T cells. The high TCRbeta diversity at day 60 in some patients was ascribed to recipient T cells and intrathymic progenitors that had survived conditioning. The apparently early recovery of alphabetaT-cell counts about two months after transplant reportedly depended on only several hundred rapidly expanded clones that came from non-depleted graft cells.

According to the study, the label for this sample's treatment or condition signals: allogeneic hematopoietic cell transplantation with graft depleted of TCRalphabeta T cells and CD19 B cells. Transplant recipients were children who received TCRalphabeta/CD19-depleted allogeneic hematopoietic cell grafts. The library was built by means of PCR. The run used an Illumina HiSeq 2500. TCR library preparation used molecular barcoding, with unique molecular identifiers applied to normalize quantification of the TCRbeta repertoire. The public sequencing data were trimmed at Q25 with fastp and processed into clonotypes with MiXCR by TCRdb, which kept only in-frame beta chains. CDR3 protein sequences are deduplicated, and each keeps its most common genes and DNA. The sample yields approximately 520,000 distinct CDR3 sequences; 9.5% to 12% were counted once. The ten largest account for about 15% of the sample.

Reading from cysteine to phenylalanine, the CDR3 counts 13 amino acids. Here the CDR3 DNA is all that survives: 39 bases in frame from base 1. Per the germline V gene (reference sequence), SGHAT is the CDR1 and FQDESV is the CDR2. A distance of 7 bases separates the germline ends of V and J, which lose 3 bases and 5 bases respectively. This clonotype occurred once. Its binding antigen is unknown. The sample holds no much larger clone one base away, and base qualities are not on file. One read offers little support. The V gene is TRBV11-1 and the J gene is TRBJ2-2, with the D gene not clear enough to name. This receptor was identified in a female patient aged 2-9 years who had a stem cell transplant for aplastic anemia, so the T cells may come from the graft donor. The sample consisted of PBMCs, mostly from graft donor cells, taken 180 days after TCRalphabeta/CD19-depleted stem cell transplant. The CDR3 loop reads CASSFAQTGELFF. The sequence in DNA is TGTGCCAGCAGCTTTGCCCAGACCGGGGAGCTGTTTTTT.